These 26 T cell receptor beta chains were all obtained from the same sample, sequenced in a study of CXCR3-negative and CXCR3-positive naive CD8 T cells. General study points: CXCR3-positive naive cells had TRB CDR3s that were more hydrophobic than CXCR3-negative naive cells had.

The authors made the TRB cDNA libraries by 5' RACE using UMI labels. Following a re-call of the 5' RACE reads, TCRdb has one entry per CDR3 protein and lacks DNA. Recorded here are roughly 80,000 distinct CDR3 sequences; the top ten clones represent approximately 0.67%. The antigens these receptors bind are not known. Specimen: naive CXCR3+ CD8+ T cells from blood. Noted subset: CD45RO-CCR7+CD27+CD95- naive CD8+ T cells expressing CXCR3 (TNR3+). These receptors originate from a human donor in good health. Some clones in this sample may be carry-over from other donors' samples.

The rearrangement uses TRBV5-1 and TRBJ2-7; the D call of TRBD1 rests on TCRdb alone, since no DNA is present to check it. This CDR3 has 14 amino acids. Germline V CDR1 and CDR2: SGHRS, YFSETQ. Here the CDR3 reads CASGDGTADYEQYF.

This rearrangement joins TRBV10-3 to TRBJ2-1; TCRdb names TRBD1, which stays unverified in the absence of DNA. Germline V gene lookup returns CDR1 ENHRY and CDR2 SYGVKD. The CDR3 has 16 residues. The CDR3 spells CAISERGGESYNEQFF.

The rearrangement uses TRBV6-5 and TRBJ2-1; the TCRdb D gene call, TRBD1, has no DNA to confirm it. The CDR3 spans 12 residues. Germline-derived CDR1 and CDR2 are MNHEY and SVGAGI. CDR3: CASSTGFDEQFF.

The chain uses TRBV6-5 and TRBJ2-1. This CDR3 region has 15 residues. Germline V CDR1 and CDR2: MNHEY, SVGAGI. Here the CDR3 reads CASSYGKPSYNEQFF.

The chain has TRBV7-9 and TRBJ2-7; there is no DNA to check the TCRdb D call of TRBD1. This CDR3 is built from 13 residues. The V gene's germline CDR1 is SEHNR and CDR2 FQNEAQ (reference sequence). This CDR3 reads CASSPQDRVEQYF. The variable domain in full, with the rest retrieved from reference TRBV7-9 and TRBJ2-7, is DTGVSQNPRHKITKRGQNVTFRCDPISEHNRLYWYRQTLGQGPEFLTYFQNEAQLEKSRLLSDRFSAERPKGSFSTLEIQRTEQGDSAMYLCASSPQDRVEQYFGPGTRLTVT.

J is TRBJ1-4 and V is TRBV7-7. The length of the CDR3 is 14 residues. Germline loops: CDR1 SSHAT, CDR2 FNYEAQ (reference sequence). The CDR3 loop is CARGIRPAGEKLFF.

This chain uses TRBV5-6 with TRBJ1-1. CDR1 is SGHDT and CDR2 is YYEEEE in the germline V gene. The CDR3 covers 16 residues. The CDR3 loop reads CASSEDPPRSSTEAFF.

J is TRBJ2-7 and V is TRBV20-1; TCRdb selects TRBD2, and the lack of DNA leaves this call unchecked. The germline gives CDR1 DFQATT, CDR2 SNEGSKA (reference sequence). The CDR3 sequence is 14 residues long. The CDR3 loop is CSASAVSGAPEQYF.

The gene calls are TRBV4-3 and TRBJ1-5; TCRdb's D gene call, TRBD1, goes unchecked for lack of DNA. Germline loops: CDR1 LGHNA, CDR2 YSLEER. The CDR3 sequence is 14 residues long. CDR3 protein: CASSVSTGGQPQHF.

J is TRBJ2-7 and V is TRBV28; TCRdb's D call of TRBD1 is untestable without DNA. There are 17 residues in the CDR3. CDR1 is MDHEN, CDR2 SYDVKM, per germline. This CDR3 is CASSLVGMGGNSYEQYF.

The CDR3 loop is CASSPRPGETKTQYF. The gene calls are TRBV7-3 and TRBJ2-5; the TCRdb call, TRBD1, lacks DNA for checking. CDR1 SGHTA and CDR2 FQGTGA come from the germline V gene. The CDR3 covers 15 residues.

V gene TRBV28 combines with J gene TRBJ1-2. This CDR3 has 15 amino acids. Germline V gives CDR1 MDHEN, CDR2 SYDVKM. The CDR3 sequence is CASSRRDTINYGYTF.

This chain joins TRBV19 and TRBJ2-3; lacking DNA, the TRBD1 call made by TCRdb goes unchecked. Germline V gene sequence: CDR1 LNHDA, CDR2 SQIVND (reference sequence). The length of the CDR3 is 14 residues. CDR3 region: CASSYPGSTDTQYF.

CDR3 sequence: CSARDTYSYEQYF. The genes are TRBV20-1 and TRBJ2-7. Germline V gene sequence: CDR1 DFQATT, CDR2 SNEGSKA (reference sequence). CDR3 length: 13 amino acids.

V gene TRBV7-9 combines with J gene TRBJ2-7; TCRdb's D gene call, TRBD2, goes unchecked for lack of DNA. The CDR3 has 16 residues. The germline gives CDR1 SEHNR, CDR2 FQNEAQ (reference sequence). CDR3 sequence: CASSLWRLDVVSEQYF.

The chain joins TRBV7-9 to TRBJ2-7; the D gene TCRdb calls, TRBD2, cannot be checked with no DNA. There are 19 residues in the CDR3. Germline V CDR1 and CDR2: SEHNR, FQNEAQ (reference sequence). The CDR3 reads CASSLEGPGTGVDSYEQYF.

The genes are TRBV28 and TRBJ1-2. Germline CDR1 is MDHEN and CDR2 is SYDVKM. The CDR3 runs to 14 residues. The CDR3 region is CASSLDGFNYGYTF.

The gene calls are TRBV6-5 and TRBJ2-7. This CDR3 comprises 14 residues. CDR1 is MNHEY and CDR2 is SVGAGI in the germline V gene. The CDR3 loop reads CASSYQAFNYEQYF.

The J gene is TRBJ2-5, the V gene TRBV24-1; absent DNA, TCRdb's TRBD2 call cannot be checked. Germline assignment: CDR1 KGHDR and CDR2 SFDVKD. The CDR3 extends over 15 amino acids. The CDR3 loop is CATSDSSGVQETQYF.

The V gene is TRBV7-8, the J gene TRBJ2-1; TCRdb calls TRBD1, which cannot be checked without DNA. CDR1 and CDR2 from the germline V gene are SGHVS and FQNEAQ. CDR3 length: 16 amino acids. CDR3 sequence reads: CASSLTDSGTHNEQFF.

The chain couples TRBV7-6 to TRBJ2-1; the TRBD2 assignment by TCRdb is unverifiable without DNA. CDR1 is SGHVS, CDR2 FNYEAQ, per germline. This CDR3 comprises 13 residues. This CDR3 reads CASSARRLLEQFF.

The CDR3 loop reads CAWSSSGTGIYEQYF. This rearrangement joins TRBV30 to TRBJ2-7; TCRdb picks TRBD1, but there is no DNA to check that call. The CDR3 spans 15 residues. Germline V gene sequence: CDR1 GTSNPN, CDR2 SVGIG (reference sequence).

The CDR3 spells CSARDLAGWGTDTQYF. The chain uses TRBV20-1 and TRBJ2-3. Germline CDR1 and CDR2: DFQATT and SNEGSKA (reference sequence). The CDR3 runs to 16 residues.

The CDR3 here is CASSYPGQGMVNEQFF. The chain links TRBV6-5 to TRBJ2-1; there is no DNA to check the TCRdb D call of TRBD1. Germline V gene lookup returns CDR1 MNHEY and CDR2 SVGAGI. CDR3 size: 16 residues.

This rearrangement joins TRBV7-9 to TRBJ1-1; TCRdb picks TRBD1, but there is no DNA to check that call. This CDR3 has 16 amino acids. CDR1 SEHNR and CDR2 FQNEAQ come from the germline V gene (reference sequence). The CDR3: CASSFPEDRGLTEAFF.

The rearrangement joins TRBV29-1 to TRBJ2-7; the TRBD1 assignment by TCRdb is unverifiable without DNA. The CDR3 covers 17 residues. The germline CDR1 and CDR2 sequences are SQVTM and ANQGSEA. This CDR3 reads CSVEDPGGEPPTYEQYF.